This T cell receptor (beta chain) was captured in a study of cytomegalovirus exposure and HLA in healthy donors. Trimming removed 4 bases from V and 7 bases from J, with 10 bases in between. Germline CDR1 reads SGHTA; CDR2 reads FQGTGA. This CDR3 is built from 12 residues. The PCR used 60 Vbeta and 13 Jbeta primers. Method: immunoSEQ multiplex PCR; TCRdb's copy keeps in-frame clones and lacks some. The table records tens of thousands of clones, 75% to 90% of them present only once. This clone was detected only once. Sequenced: PBMCs. This sequence originates from a man in his late teens or twenties in good health and CMV-seronegative. This sequence joins TRBV7-3 and TRBJ2-5; no firm D call. CDR3: CASSSERGTQYF. The CDR3 DNA reads as TGTGCCAGCAGCTCCGAAAGAGGGACCCAGTACTTC.